This entry describes one TCR beta chain. Sequencing used immunoSEQ multiplex PCR; TCRdb keeps in-frame clones, though not all of them. The sample includes around 83,000 clones, around 94% of them seen just once. The data stem from a study of technical replicates of blood from a handful of donors. The J segment lost 7 bases and the V segment lost 4 bases, leaving 9 bases of the junction unmatched. CDR1 and CDR2 from the germline V gene are MGHRA and YSYEKL. The CDR3 is made up of 16 amino acids. The sequenced sample was T cells isolated from PBMCs. J is TRBJ2-1 and V is TRBV4-1, with TRBD2 matching 11 bases. This sequence originates from a human donor in good health. CDR3 loop: CASSRILAGVSNEQFF. The DNA of the CDR3 is TGCGCCAGCAGCCGCATACTAGCGGGAGTTAGTAATGAGCAGTTCTTC.